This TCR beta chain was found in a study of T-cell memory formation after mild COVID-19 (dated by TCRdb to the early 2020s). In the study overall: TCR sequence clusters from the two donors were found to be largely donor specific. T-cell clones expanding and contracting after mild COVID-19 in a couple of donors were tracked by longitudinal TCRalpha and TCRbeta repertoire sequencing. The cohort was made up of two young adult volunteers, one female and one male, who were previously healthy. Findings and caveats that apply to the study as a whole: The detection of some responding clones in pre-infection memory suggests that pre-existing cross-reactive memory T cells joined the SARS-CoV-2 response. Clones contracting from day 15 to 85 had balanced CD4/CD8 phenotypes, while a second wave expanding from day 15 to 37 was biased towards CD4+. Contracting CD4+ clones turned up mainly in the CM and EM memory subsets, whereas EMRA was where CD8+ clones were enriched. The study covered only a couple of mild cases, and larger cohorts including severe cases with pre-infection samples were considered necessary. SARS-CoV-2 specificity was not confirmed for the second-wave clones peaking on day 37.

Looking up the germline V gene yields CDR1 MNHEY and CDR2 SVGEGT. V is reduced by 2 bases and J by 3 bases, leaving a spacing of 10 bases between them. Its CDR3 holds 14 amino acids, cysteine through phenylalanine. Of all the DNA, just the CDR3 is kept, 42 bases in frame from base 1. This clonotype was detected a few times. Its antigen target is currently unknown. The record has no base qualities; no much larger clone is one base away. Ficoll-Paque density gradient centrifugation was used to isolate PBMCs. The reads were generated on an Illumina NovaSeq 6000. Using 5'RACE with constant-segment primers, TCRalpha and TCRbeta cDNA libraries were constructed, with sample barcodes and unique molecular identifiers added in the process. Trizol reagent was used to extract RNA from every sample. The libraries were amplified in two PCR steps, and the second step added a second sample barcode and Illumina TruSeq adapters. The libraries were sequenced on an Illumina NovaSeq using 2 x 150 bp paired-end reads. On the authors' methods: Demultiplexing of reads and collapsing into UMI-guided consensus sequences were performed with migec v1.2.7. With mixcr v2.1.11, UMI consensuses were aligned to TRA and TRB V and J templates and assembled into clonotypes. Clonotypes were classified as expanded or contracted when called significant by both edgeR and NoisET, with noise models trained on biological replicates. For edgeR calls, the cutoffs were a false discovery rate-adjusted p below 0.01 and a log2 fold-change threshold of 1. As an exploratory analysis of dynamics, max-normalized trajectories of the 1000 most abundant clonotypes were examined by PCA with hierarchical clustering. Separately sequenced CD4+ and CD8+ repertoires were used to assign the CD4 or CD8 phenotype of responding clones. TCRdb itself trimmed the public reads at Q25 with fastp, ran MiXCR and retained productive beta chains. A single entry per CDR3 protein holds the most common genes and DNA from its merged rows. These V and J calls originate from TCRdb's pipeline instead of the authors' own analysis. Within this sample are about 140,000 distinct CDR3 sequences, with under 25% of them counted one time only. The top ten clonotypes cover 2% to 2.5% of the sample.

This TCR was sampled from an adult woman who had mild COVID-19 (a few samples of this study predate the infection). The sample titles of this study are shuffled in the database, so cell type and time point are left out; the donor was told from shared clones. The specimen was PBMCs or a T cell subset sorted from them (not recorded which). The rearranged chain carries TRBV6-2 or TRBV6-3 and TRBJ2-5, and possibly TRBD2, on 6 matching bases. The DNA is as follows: TGTGCCAGCAGTTACCGGGCGGGAAAAGAGACCCAGTACTTC. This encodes CASSYRAGKETQYF.